These T cell receptor beta chains were read from a single sample in a study of CD8 T cells in Susac syndrome. TCRdb reanalysed the immunoSEQ multiplex PCR reads using MiXCR and keeps one entry per CDR3 protein. The sample records about 75,000 distinct CDR3 sequences, roughly 95% being singletons. The sequenced sample was CD8+ T cells from PBMCs. Receptors originate from a human donor with Susac syndrome. Each CDR3 is given with its conserved first and last residue. Fields, in order: D gene, V gene, J gene, clone size, CDR3 DNA, CDR3 protein. A D gene is named only where the DNA matches it firmly. Only part of the rows carry a size: once, few, many, or a class if the clone is expanded.

>.|TRBV27|TRBJ2-7|.
TGTGCCAGCAGTTTATCCTCAGGGCGGTACGAGCAGTACTTC
CASSLSSGRYEQYF
>.|TRBV27|TRBJ2-5|.
TGTGCCAGCGCCCCGACATGGGAATGGGAGACCCAGTACTTC
CASAPTWEWETQYF
>.|TRBV6-6|TRBJ2-3|.
TGTGCCAGCGTGTCCGGGACGCGGGGGCAGTATTTT
CASVSGTRGQYF
>.|TRBV4-1|TRBJ2-2|.
TGCGCCAGCAGCCCGCACGAGGGGCCTGGGGAGCTGTTTTTT
CASSPHEGPGELFF
>.|TRBV29-1|TRBJ1-1|.
TGCAGCGTTGAAGATCGAGGAGCGGCGGGCACTGAAGCTTTCTTT
CSVEDRGAAGTEAFF
>.|TRBV29-1|TRBJ1-2|.
TGCAGCGTTGAACCTCAGGTTAACTATGGCTACACCTTC
CSVEPQVNYGYTF
>.|TRBV9|TRBJ2-7|few
TGTGCCAGCAGCGTAGCGGGGACCTCCTCCTACGAGCAGTACTTC
CASSVAGTSSYEQYF
>.|TRBV2|TRBJ1-2|.
TGTGCCAGCTCAGGGGAGTCTAACTATGGCTACACCTTC
CASSGESNYGYTF
>TRBD1|TRBV10-3|TRBJ2-5|.
TGTGCCATCAGCCTACGCGACAGGGAGGAGACCCAGTACTTC
CAISLRDREETQYF
>.|TRBV20-1|TRBJ1-1|.
TGCAGTGCAGCTCAGGGGCACACTGAAGCTTTCTTT
CSAAQGHTEAFF
>.|TRBV5-1|TRBJ1-2|.
TGCGCCAGCAGGGACTCACCTCAATACTCAACTGATCGGGATGGCTACACCTTC
CASRDSPQYSTDRDGYTF
>.|TRBV27|TRBJ2-1|.
TGTGCCAGCAGTTCTCGGACTGCCGTTGAGCAGTTCTTC
CASSSRTAVEQFF
>TRBD2|TRBV3-1|TRBJ2-1|.
TGTGCCAGCAGCCAAGATAGCGGGGGGCCGTCCTACAATGAGCAGTTCTTC
CASSQDSGGPSYNEQFF
>.|TRBV20-1|TRBJ2-3|.
TGCACCGGCGGGGTGGATACGCAGTATTTT
CTGGVDTQYF
>.|TRBV29-1|TRBJ2-6|.
TGCAGCGTTGGGAGGGATGGGGCCAACGTCCTGACTTTC
CSVGRDGANVLTF
>TRBD2|TRBV20-1|TRBJ2-1|.
TGCAGTGCTACCGGGACTAGCGGGGGGATCCCCTACAATGAGCAGTTCTTC
CSATGTSGGIPYNEQFF
>TRBD1|TRBV25-1|TRBJ1-6|.
TGTGCCAGCAGTGTACAGGGGGGGGCCCTCCACTTT
CASSVQGGALHF
>.|TRBV5-1|TRBJ1-1|.
TGCGCCAGCAGCCTCCGCTCGGGGGGGAACACTGAAGCTTTCTTT
CASSLRSGGNTEAFF
>.|TRBV5-1|TRBJ2-1|.
TGCGCCAGCAGCTTGACAGACGGCTACAATGAGCAGTTCTTC
CASSLTDGYNEQFF
>TRBD2|TRBV5-1|TRBJ2-5|.
TGCGCCAGCAGCTTGGCTTTTAGCGGGGATGAGACCCAGTACTTC
CASSLAFSGDETQYF
>.|TRBV24-1|TRBJ1-1|.
TGTGCCACCAGTGATTACAGGAACACTGAAGCTTTCTTT
CATSDYRNTEAFF
>.|TRBV4-3|TRBJ2-3|.
TGCGCCAGCAGCCAAGGACGCACAGATACGCAGTATTTT
CASSQGRTDTQYF
>.|TRBV29-1|TRBJ2-1|.
TGCAGCGTTCGCGGGCGACCATCGCCCCAGTTCTTC
CSVRGRPSPQFF
>.|TRBV5-1|TRBJ2-2|.
TGCGCCAGCAGCTCTGAACCGACCGGGGAGCTGTTTTTT
CASSSEPTGELFF
>.|TRBV6-5|TRBJ2-7|.
TGTGCCAGCAGTTCCACAGAGTCAACCTACGAGCAGTACTTC
CASSSTESTYEQYF
>.|TRBV12-3/TRBV12-4|TRBJ1-5|.
TGTGCCAGCCATCAAAGGGGCGGGGTAGCGAATCAGCCCCAGCATTTT
CASHQRGGVANQPQHF
>.|TRBV10-3|TRBJ2-5|.
TGTGCCATCAGTGAGGGGGAGGAGACCCAGTACTTC
CAISEGEETQYF
>TRBD1|TRBV12-3/TRBV12-4|TRBJ2-5|once
TGTGCCAGCAGCGCGACAGGGTTGGAGACCCAGTACTTC
CASSATGLETQYF
>TRBD2|TRBV6-4|TRBJ2-3|.
TGTGCCAGCAGTGACGAGGCTAGCGGGGGGTCAGATACGCAGTATTTT
CASSDEASGGSDTQYF
>.|TRBV20-1|TRBJ2-1|.
TGCAGTGCTAGAGATCCCGCGGGGGCCCACAATGAGCAGTTCTTC
CSARDPAGAHNEQFF
>TRBD1|TRBV7-8|TRBJ2-2|once
TGCCTGACAGGGGGCAGCACCGGGGAGCTGTTTTTT
CLTGGSTGELFF